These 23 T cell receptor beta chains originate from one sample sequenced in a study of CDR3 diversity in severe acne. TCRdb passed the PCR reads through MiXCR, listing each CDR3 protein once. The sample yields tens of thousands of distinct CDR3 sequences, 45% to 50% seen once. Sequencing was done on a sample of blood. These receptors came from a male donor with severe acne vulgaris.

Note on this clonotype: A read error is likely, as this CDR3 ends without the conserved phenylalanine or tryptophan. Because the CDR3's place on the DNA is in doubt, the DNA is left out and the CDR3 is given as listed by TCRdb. CDR3 sequence reads: CASSSGWGSPLRL. The genes are TRBV9 and TRBJ1-6. In germline, CDR1 is SGDLS, CDR2 YYNGEE. With termini counted, the CDR3 has 13 amino acids.

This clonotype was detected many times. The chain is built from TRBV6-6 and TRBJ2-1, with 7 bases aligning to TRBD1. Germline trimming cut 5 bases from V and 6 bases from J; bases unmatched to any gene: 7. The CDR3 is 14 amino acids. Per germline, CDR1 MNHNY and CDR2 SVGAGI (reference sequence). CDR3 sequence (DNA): TGTGCCAGCAGTCGACAGGGTCCGTTCAATGAGCAGTTCTTC. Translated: CASSRQGPFNEQFF.

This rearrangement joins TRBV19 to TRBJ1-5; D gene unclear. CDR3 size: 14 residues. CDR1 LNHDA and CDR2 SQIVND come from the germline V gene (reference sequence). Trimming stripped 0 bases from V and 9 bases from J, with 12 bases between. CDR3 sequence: CASSIEALDRPQHF. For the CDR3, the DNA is TGTGCCAGTAGTATAGAGGCCCTAGATCGGCCCCAGCATTTT.

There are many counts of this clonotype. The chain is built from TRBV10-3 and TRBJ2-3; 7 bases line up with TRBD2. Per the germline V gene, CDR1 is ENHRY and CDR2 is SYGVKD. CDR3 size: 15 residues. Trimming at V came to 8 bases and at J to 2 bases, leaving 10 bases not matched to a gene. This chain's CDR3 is CAIREGGRFTDTQYF. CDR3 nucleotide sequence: TGTGCCATCCGCGAGGGCGGGAGATTCACAGATACGCAGTATTTT.

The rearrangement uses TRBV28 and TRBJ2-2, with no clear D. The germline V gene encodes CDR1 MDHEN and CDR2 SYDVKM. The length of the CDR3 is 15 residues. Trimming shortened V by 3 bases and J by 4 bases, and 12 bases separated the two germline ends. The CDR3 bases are TGTGCCAGCAGTTTCGGCAGGAGTAGCACCGGGGAGCTGTTTTTT. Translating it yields CASSFGRSSTGELFF. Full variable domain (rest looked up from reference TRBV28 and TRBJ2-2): DVKVTQSSRYLVKRTGEKVFLECVQDMDHENMFWYRQDPGLGLRLIYFSYDVKMKEKGDIPEGYSVSREKKERFSLILESASTNQTSMYLCASSFGRSSTGELFFGEGSRLTVL.

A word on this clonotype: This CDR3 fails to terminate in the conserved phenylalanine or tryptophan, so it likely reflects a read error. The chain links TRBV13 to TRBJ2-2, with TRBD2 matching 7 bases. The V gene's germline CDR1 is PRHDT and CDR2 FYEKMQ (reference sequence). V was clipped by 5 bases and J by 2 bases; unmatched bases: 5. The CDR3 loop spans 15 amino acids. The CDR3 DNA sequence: TGTGCCAGCAGCGAACTAGCGCTTAACACCGGGGAGCTGTTTTCT. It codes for CASSELALNTGELFS.

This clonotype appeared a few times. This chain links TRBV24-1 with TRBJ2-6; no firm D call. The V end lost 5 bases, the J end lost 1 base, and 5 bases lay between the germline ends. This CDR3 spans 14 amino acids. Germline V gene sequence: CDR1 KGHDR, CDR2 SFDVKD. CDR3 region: CATSGMSGANVLTF. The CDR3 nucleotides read TGTGCCACCAGTGGGATGTCTGGGGCCAACGTCCTGACTTTC.

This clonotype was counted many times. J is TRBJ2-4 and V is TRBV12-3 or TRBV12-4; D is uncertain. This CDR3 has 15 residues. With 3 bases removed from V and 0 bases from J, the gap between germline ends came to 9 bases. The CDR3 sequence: CASSLSELAKNIQYF. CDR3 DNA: TGTGCCAGCAGTTTGTCAGAGTTAGCCAAAAACATTCAGTACTTC.

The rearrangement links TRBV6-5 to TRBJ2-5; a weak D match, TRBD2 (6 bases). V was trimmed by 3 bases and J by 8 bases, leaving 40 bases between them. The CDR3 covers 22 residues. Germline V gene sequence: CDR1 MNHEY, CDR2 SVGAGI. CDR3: CASSYGALGGEKLFFSSGTQYF. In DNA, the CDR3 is TGTGCCAGCAGTTATGGGGCCCTCGGAGGGGAAAAACTGTTTTTTAGCAGTGGAACCCAGTACTTC.

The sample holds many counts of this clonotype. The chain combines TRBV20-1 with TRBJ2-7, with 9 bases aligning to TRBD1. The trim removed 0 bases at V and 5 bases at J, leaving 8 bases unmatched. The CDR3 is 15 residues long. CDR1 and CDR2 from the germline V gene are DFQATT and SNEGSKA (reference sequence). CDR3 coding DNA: TGCAGTGCTAGAGATCCCCGGGACAGGGTAGACGAGCAGTACGTC. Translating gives CSARDPRDRVDEQYV.

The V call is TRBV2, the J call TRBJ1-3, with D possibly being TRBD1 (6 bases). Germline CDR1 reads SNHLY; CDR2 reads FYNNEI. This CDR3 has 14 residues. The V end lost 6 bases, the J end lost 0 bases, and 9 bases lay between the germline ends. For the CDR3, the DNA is TGTGCCAGCAGGGGGGGCAGCTCTGGAAACACCATATATTTT. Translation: CASRGGSSGNTIYF.

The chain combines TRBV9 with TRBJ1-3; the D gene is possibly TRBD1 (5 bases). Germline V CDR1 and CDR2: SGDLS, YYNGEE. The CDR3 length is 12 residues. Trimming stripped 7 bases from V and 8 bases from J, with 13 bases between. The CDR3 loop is CASGGGGHTIYF. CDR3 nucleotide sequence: TGTGCCAGCGGGGGGGGGGGACACACCATATATTTT. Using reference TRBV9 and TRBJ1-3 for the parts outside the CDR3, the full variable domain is DSGVTQTPKHLITATGQRVTLRCSPRSGDLSVYWYQQSLDQGLQFLIQYYNGEERAKGNILERFSAQQFPDLHSELNLSSLELGDSALYFCASGGGGHTIYFGEGSWLTVV.

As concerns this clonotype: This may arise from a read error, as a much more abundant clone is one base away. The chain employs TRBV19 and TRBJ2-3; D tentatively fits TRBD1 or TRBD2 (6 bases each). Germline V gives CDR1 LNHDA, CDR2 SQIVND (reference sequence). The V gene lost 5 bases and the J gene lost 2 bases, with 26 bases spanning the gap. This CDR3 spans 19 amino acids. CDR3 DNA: TGTGCCAGTAGTGATCTATGCCTAAACAGAGGGGGACTCACAGATACGCAGTATTTT. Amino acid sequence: CASSDLCLNRGGLTDTQYF.

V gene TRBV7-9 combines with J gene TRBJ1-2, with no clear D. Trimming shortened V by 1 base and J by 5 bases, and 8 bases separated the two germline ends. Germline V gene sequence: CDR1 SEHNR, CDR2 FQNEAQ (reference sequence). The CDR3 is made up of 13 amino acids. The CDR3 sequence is CASSLGNSYGYTF. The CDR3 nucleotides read TGTGCCAGCAGCTTAGGGAACAGTTATGGCTACACCTTC. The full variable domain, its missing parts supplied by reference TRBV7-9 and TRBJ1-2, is DTGVSQNPRHKITKRGQNVTFRCDPISEHNRLYWYRQTLGQGPEFLTYFQNEAQLEKSRLLSDRFSAERPKGSFSTLEIQRTEQGDSAMYLCASSLGNSYGYTFGSGTRLTVV.

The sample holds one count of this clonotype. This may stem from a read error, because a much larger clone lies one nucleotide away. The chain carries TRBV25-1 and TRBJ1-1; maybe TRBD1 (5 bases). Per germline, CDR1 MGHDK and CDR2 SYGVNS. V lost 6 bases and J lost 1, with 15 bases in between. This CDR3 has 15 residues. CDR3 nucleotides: TGTGCCAGCAGCTGGACAAGGGGAACGAACACTGAAGCTTTCTTT. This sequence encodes CASSWTRGTNTEAFF.

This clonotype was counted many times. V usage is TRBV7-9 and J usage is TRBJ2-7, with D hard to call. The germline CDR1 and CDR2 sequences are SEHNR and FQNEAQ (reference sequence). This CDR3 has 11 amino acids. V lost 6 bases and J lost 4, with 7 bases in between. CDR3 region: CASSRQYEQYF. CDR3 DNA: TGTGCCAGCAGTCGCCAATACGAGCAGTACTTC.

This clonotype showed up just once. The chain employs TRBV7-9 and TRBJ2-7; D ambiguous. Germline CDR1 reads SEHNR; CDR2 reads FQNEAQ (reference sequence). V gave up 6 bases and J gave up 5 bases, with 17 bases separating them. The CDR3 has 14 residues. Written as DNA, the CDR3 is TGTGCCAGCAGATGGTTGGTCAACGGCGACGAGCAGTACTTC. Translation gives CASRWLVNGDEQYF.

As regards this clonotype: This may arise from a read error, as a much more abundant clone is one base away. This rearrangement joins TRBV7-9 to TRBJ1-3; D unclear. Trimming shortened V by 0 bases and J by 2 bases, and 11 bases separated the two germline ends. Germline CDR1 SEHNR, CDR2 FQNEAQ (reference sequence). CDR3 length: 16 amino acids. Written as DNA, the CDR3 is TGTGCCAGCAGCTTAGCGCAGGAATTACCTGGAAACACCATATATTTT. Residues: CASSLAQELPGNTIYF.

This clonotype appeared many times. Written as DNA, the CDR3 is TGTGCCACCAGTACAGGGGGCACTGGTCAGCCCCAGCATTTT. It specifies CATSTGGTGQPQHF. This rearrangement joins TRBV24-1 to TRBJ1-5; 9 nucleotides match TRBD1. Germline lookup yields CDR1 KGHDR and CDR2 SFDVKD. J was trimmed by 6 bases and V by 6 bases; bases with no gene match: 5. CDR3 size: 14 residues.

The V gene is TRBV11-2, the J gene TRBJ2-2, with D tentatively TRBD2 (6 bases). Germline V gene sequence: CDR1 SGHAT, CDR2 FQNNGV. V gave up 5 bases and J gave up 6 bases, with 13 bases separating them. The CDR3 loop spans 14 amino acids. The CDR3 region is CASSIAGSAGELFF. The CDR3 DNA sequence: TGTGCCAGCAGCATTGCGGGGTCCGCCGGGGAGCTGTTTTTT.

In DNA form, the CDR3 reads TGTGCCAGTGTGATTCGGGCAAGTCCATCCTACGAGCAGTACTTC. This encodes CASVIRASPSYEQYF. The chain recombines TRBV19 with TRBJ2-7; D gene ambiguous. The CDR3 runs 15 residues. The germline CDR1 and CDR2 sequences are LNHDA and SQIVND (reference sequence). The germline V and J ends were trimmed by 8 bases and 1 base, with 18 bases remaining between them.

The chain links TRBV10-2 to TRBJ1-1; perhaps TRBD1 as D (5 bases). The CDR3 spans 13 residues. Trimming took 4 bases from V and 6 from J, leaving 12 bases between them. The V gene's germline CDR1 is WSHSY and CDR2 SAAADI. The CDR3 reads CASSVGGNPEAFF. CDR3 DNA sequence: TGCGCCAGCAGTGTGGGGGGGAATCCTGAAGCTTTCTTT.

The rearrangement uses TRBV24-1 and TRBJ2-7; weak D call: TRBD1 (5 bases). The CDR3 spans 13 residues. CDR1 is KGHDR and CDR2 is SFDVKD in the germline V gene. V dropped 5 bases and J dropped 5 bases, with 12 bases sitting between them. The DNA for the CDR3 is TGTGCCACCAGTGGTGGGGCTGGGAACGAGCAGTACTTC. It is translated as CATSGGAGNEQYF.